Below, one T cell receptor beta chain is given with its context. The antigen remains undetermined. The CDR3 loop spans 13 amino acids. Per germline, CDR1 MNHEY and CDR2 SVGEGT. The sample belongs to a study of T cells expressing NK-cell markers. Findings and caveats of the study: The study found dominant NKG2C+ clonotypes at about 1.0-7.5% of CD8+ T cells in six donors. The study left the HCMV specificity of expanded NKG2C+ T cell clones unresolved. Dominance of the CD3+CD56-NKG2C+ fraction by these clonotypes also held in several donors.

In generating TCR beta cDNA, 5'RACE template switching with UMIs was used. TCRdb reprocessed the 5' RACE reads and reports one entry per CDR3 protein, with no DNA. The sample has 550,000 or so distinct CDR3 sequences. The chain couples TRBV6-2 or TRBV6-3 to TRBJ2-7. This clonotype originated in a man younger than 30 in good health. The specimen sequenced was blood T cells: a sorted CD56 or NKG2C T cell subset, CD4+ or CD8+ T cells, or bulk PBMC T cells (not recorded which). The CDR3 loop is CASSSEYSYEQYF.